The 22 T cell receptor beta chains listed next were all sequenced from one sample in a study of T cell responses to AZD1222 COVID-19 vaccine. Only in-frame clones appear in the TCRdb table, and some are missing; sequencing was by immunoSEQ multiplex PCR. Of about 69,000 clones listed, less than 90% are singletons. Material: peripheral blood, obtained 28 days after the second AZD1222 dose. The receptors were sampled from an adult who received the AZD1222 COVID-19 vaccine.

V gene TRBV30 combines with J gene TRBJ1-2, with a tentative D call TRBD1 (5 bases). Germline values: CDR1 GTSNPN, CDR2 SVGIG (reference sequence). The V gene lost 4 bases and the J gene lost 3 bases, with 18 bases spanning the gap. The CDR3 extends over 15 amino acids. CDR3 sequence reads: CAWTEIDSYDYGYTF. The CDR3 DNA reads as TGTGCCTGGACCGAAATAGACAGCTACGACTATGGCTACACCTTC.

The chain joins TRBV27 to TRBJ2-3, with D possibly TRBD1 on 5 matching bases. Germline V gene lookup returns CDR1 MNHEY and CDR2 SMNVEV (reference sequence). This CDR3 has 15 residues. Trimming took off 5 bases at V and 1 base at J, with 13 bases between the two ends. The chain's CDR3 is CASSPGPSRTDTQYF. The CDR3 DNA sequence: TGTGCCAGCAGTCCAGGGCCCTCCCGCACAGATACGCAGTATTTT.

CDR3 bases: TGTGCCAGCTCACCCTCCGCGGACAGCAATCAGCCCCAGCATTTT. Its protein is CASSPSADSNQPQHF. The chain recombines TRBV18 with TRBJ1-5; the D is unclear. V gave up 3 bases and J gave up 1 base, with 10 bases separating them. This CDR3 comprises 15 residues. The germline gives CDR1 KGHSH, CDR2 LQKENI.

The CDR3, as DNA: TGTGCCAGCAGCTTAAGCTATCCGGAGACCCAGTACTTC. It translates to CASSLSYPETQYF. The chain employs TRBV7-6 and TRBJ2-5; D call uncertain. Deletions cut 2 bases from V and 5 bases from J, with 9 bases between. The germline CDR1 and CDR2 sequences are SGHVS and FNYEAQ. This CDR3 is built from 13 residues.

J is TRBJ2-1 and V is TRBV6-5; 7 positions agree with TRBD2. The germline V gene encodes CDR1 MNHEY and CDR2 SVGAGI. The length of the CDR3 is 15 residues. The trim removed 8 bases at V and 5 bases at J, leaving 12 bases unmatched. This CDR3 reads CASYAASSGNNEQFF. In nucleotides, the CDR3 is TGTGCCAGCTACGCTGCGTCTAGCGGAAACAATGAGCAGTTCTTC.

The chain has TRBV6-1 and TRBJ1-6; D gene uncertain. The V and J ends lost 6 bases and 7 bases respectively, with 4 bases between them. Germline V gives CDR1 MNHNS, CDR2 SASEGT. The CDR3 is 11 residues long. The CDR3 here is CASSSNSPLHF. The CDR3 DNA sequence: TGTGCCAGCAGCAGCAATTCACCCCTCCACTTT.

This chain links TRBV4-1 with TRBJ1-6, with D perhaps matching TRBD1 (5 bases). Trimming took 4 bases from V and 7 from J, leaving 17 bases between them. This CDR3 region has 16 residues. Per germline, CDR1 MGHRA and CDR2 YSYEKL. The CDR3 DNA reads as TGCGCCAGCAGCCGAAGTACGGGACCCTCCAATTCACCCCTCCACTTT. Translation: CASSRSTGPSNSPLHF.

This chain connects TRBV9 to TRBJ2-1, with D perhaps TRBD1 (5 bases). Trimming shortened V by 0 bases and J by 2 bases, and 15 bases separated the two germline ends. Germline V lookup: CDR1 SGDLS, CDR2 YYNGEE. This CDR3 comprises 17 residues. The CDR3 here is CASSVAPDSMTYNEQFF. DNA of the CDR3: TGTGCCAGCAGCGTAGCCCCAGACAGCATGACCTACAATGAGCAGTTCTTC.

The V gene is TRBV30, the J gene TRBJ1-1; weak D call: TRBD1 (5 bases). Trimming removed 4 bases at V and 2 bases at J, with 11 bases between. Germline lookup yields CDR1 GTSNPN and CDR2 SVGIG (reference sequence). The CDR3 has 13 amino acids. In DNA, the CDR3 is TGTGCCTGGACCCGGACATATAACACTGAAGCTTTCTTT. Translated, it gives CAWTRTYNTEAFF.

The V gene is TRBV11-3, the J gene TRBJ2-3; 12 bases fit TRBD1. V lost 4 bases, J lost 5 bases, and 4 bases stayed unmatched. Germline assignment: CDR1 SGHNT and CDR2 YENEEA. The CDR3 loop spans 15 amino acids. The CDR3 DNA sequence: TGTGCCAGCAGCTCGGGACAGGGGGCTCAAGATACGCAGTATTTT. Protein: CASSSGQGAQDTQYF. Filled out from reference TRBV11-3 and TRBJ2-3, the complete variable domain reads EAGVVQSPRYKIIEKKQPVAFWCNPISGHNTLYWYLQNLGQGPELLIRYENEEAVDDSQLPKDRFSAERLKGVDSTLKIQPAELGDSAVYLCASSSGQGAQDTQYFGPGTRLTVL.

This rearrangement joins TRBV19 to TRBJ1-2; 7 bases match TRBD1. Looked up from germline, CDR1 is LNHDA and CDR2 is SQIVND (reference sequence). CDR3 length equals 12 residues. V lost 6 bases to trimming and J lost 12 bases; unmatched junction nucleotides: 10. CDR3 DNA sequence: TGTGCCAGTAGGAAGGACAGGAGTCGACACACCTTC. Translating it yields CASRKDRSRHTF.

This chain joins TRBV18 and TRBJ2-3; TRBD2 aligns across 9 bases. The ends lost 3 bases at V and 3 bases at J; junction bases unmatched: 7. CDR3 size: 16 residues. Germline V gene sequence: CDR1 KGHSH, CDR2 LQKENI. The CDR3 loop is CASSPNSGGGTDTQYF. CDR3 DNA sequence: TGTGCCAGCTCACCCAATAGCGGGGGAGGTACAGATACGCAGTATTTT.

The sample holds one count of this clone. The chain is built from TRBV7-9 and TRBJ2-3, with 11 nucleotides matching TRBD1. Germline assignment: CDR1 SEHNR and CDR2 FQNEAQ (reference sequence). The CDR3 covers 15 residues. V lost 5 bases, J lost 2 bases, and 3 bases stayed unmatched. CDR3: CASSRDRGITDTQYF. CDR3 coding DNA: TGTGCCAGCAGCAGGGACAGGGGGATCACAGATACGCAGTATTTT. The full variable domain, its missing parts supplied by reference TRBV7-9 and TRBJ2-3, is DTGVSQNPRHKITKRGQNVTFRCDPISEHNRLYWYRQTLGQGPEFLTYFQNEAQLEKSRLLSDRFSAERPKGSFSTLEIQRTEQGDSAMYLCASSRDRGITDTQYFGPGTRLTVL.

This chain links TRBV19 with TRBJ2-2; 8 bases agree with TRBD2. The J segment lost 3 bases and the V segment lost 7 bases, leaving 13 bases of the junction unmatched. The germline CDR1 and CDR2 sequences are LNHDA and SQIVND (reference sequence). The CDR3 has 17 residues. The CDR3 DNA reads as TGTGCCAGTAAACGGGTTGGCGGGGGGACGTACACCGGGGAGCTGTTTTTT. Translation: CASKRVGGGTYTGELFF. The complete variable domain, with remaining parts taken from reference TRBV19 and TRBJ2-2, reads DGGITQSPKYLFRKEGQNVTLSCEQNLNHDAMYWYRQDPGQGLRLIYYSQIVNDFQKGDIAEGYSVSREKKESFPLTVTSAQKNPTAFYLCASKRVGGGTYTGELFFGEGSRLTVL.

CDR3 nucleotide sequence: TGTGCCAGCGATATGACAGGGGGCTATGGCTACACCTTC. This sequence encodes CASDMTGGYGYTF. The V gene is TRBV6-6, the J gene TRBJ1-2, with 9 bases that match TRBD1. Germline trimming cut 8 bases from V and 4 bases from J; bases unmatched to any gene: 5. Germline V gene sequence: CDR1 MNHNY, CDR2 SVGAGI (reference sequence). This CDR3 is built from 13 residues.

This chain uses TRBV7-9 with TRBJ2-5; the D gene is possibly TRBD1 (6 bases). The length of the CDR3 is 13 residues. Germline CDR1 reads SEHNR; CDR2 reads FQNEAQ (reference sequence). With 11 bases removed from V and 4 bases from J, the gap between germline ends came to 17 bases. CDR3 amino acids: CAGAQGGGETQYF. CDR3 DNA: TGTGCCGGTGCACAGGGTGGGGGAGAGACCCAGTACTTC.

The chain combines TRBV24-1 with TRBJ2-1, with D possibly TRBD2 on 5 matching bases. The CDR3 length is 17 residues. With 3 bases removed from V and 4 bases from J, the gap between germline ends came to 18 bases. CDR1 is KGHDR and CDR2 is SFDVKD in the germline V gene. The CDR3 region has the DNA TGTGCCACCAGTGATACCCCCCGGACTGGAAATTACAATGAGCAGTTCTTC. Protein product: CATSDTPRTGNYNEQFF.

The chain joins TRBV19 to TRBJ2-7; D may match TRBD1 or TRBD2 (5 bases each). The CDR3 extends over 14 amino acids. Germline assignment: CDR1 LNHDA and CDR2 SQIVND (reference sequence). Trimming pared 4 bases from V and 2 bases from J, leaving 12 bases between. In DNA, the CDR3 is TGTGCCAGTAGTAACCGGGACGGCCCCTACGAGCAGTACTTC. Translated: CASSNRDGPYEQYF.

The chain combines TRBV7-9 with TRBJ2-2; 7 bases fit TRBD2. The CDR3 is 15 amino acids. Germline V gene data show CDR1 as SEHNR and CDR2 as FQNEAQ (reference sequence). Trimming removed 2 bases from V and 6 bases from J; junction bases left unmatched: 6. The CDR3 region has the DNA TGTGCCAGCAGCTTACGGGGGGAAAAAGCCGGGGAGCTGTTTTTT. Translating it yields CASSLRGEKAGELFF. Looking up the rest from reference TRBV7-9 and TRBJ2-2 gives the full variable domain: DTGVSQNPRHKITKRGQNVTFRCDPISEHNRLYWYRQTLGQGPEFLTYFQNEAQLEKSRLLSDRFSAERPKGSFSTLEIQRTEQGDSAMYLCASSLRGEKAGELFFGEGSRLTVL.

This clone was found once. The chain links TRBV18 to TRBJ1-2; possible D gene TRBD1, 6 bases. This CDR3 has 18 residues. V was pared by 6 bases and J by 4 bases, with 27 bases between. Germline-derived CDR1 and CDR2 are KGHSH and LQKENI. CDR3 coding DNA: TGTGCCAGCTCTCCGTTAGGGGGAGGGACCGGACCGGTCTATGGCTACACCTTC. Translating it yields CASSPLGGGTGPVYGYTF.

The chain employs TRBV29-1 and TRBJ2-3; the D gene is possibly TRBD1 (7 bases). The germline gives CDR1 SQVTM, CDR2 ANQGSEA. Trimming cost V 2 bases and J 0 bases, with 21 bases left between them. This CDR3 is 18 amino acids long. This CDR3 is CSVETFDRAGSSTDTQYF. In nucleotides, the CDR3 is TGCAGCGTTGAAACTTTCGACAGGGCGGGATCTAGCACAGATACGCAGTATTTT.

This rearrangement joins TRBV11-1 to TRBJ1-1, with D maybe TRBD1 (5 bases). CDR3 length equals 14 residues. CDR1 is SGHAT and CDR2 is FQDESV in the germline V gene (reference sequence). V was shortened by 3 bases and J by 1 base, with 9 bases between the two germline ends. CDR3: CASSLAGWNTEAFF. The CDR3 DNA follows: TGTGCCAGCAGCTTGGCAGGGTGGAACACTGAAGCTTTCTTT.